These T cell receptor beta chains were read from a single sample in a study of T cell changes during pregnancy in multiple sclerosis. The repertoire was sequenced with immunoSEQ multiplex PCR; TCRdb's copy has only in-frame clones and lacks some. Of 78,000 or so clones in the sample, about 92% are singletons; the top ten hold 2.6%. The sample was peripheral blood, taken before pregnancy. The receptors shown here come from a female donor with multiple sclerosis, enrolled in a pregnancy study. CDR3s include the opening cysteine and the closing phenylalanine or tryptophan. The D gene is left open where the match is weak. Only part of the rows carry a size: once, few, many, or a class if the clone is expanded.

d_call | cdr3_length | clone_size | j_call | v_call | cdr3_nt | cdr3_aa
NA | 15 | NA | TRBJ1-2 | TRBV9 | TGTGCCAGCAGCGTAGGTGCGGGGACTAACTATGGCTACACCTTC | CASSVGAGTNYGYTF
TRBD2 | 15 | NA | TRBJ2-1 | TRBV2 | TGTGCCAGCAGTCCTCTAGCGGCCGCTGGGAATGAGCAGTTCTTC | CASSPLAAAGNEQFF
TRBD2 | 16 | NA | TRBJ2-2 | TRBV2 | TGTGCCAGCAGTAGGGCTAGCGGGAGCAACACCGGGGAGCTGTTTTTT | CASSRASGSNTGELFF
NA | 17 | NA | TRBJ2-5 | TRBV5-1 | TGCGCCAGCAGCTTGGGTAGTATTGGCGGAGTCCAAGAGACCCAGTACTTC | CASSLGSIGGVQETQYF
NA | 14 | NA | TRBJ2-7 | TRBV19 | TGTGCCAGTAGTGAGGCCTTACGAGCCTACGAGCAGTACTTC | CASSEALRAYEQYF
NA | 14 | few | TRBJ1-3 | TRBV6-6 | TGTGCCAGCAGTTTTGGAGGGAGTGGAAACACCATATATTTT | CASSFGGSGNTIYF
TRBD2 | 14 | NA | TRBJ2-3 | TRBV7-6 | TGTGCCAGCAGCTTAACGGGAGGGACAGATACGCAGTATTTT | CASSLTGGTDTQYF
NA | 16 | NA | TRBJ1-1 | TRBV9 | TGTGCCAGCAGCGTAGATGTTGGCAGGGGGAACACTGAAGCTTTCTTT | CASSVDVGRGNTEAFF
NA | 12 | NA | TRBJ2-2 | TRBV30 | TGTGCCTGGGCCCGACTAGCCGGGGAGCTGTTTTTT | CAWARLAGELFF
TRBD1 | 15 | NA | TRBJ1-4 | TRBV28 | TGTGCCAGCAGTTTGTCGACAGGGGGGAATGAAAAACTGTTTTTT | CASSLSTGGNEKLFF
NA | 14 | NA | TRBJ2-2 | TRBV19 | TGTGCCAGTACCTCAGCGTTGAACACCGGGGAGCTGTTTTTT | CASTSALNTGELFF
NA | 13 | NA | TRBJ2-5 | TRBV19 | TGTGCCAGTAGTATTCAGGGAATGGAGACCCAGTACTTC | CASSIQGMETQYF
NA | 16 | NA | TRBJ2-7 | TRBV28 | TGTGCCAGCAGTTTAACGTCGGACCCGGGTAACCCAGGGAGGCACTTC | CASSLTSDPGNPGRHF
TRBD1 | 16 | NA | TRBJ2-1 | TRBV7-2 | TGTGCCAGCAGCTTTGGAAGGCAGGGGGCGGGAAATGAGCAGTTCTTC | CASSFGRQGAGNEQFF
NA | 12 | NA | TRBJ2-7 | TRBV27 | TGTGCCAGCAGCCGAGACACCTACGAGCAGTACTTC | CASSRDTYEQYF
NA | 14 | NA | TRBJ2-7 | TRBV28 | TGTGCCAGCAGACCCTTGGCCTCGTTCTACGAGCAGTACTTC | CASRPLASFYEQYF
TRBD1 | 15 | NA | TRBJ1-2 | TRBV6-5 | TGTGCCAGCAGTAACCGTGGGGACAGGGTCTATGGCTACACCTTC | CASSNRGDRVYGYTF
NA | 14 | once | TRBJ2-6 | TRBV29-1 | TGCAGCGTTGTAGCAGAATCTGGGGCCAACGTCCTGACTTTC | CSVVAESGANVLTF
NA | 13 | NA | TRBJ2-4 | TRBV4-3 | TGCGCCAGCAGCCTTGACAGAGAAAACATTCAGTACTTC | CASSLDRENIQYF
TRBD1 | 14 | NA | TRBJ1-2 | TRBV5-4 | TGTGCCAGCAGCTTGGTGGCGACAGGGGACGGCTACACCTTC | CASSLVATGDGYTF
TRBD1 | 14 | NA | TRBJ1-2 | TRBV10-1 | TGCGCCAGCAGTGGACAGGGGGCGAACTATGGCTACACCTTC | CASSGQGANYGYTF
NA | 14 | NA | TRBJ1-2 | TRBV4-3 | TGCGCCAGCAGCCAAGTGCTAGCCGACTATGGCTACACCTTC | CASSQVLADYGYTF
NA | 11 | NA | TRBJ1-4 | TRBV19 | TGTGCCAGTACCGAGCGGAATAAACTGTTTTTT | CASTERNKLFF
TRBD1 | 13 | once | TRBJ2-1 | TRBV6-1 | TGTGCCAGGCCTGGACAGGGGGCGATTGAGCAGTTCTTC | CARPGQGAIEQFF
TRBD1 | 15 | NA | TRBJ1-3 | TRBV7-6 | TGTGCCAGCAGTCCCACAGGGGCCCAGGGGACCACCATATATTTT | CASSPTGAQGTTIYF
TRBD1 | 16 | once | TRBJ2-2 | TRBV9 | TGTGCCAGCAGCGCAGAGGACAGGGATGGTACCGGGGAGCTGTTTTTT | CASSAEDRDGTGELFF
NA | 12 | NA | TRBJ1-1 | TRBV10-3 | TGTGCCATCATGGGGGCGGGAGCTGAAGCTTTCTTT | CAIMGAGAEAFF
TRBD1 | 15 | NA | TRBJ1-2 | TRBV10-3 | TGTGCCATCATCCTTACAACAGGGGCGGACTATGGCTACACCTTC | CAIILTTGADYGYTF
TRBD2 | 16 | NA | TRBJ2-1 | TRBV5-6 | TGTGCCAGCAGCTTGCCCCTAGCGGGATTTACCAATGAGCAGTTCTTC | CASSLPLAGFTNEQFF
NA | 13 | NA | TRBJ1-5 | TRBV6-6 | TGTGCCAGCACCACCGGAGGGGAGCAGCCCCAGCATTTT | CASTTGGEQPQHF
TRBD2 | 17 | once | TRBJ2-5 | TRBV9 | TGTGCCAGCAGCACCGGACTAGCGGGGAAGGGGCAAGAGACCCAGTACTTC | CASSTGLAGKGQETQYF
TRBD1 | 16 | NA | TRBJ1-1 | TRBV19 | TGTGCCAGTAGTATAACAGGGGATCGTGGATACGCTGAAGCTTTCTTT | CASSITGDRGYAEAFF
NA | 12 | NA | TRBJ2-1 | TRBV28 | TGTGCCAGCAGTCCCCAGTACAATGAGCAGTTCTTC | CASSPQYNEQFF
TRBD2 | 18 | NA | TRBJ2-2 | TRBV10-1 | TGCGCCAGCAGTGGAACCATCAAAAATGCGGGAGGCACCGGGGAGCTGTTTTTT | CASSGTIKNAGGTGELFF
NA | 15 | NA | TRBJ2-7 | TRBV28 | TGTGCCAGCAGCCTATCAGGGCCACACACCTACGAGCAGTACTTC | CASSLSGPHTYEQYF
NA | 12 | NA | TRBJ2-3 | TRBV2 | TGTGCCAGCAGTCCAGTGGTAGATACGCAGTATTTT | CASSPVVDTQYF
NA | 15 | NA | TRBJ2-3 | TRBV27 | TGTGCCAGCAGCATTAGGACAGTCGGCACAGATACGCAGTATTTT | CASSIRTVGTDTQYF
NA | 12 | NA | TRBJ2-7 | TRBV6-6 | TGTGCCAGCAGTGCGGGACCTGGCGAGCAGTACTTC | CASSAGPGEQYF
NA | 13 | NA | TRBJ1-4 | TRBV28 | TGTGCCAGTACTCGGTCAACTAATGAAAAACTGTTTTTT | CASTRSTNEKLFF
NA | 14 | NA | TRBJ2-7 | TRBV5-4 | TGTGCCAGCAGCCCTTGGACTACTCCAGGGGAGCAGTACTTC | CASSPWTTPGEQYF
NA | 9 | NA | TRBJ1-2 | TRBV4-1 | TGCGCCAGCACCCTTTCTAGGACCTTC | CASTLSRTF
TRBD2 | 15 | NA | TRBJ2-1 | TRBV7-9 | TGTGCCAGCAGCTCCCTGACTAGCGGTTACAATGAGCAGTTCTTC | CASSSLTSGYNEQFF
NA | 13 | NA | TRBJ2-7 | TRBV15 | TGTGCCACCAGCTCCCGGGACACCTTCGAGCAGTACTTC | CATSSRDTFEQYF
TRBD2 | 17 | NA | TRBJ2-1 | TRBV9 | TGTGCCAGCAGCGTAGGCTTCGGGACTAGCGTCCACAATGAGCAGTTCTTC | CASSVGFGTSVHNEQFF
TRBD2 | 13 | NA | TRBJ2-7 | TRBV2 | TGTGCCAGCGTACGGGAGGCAACCTACGAGCAGTACTTC | CASVREATYEQYF
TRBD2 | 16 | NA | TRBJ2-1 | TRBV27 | TGTGCCAGCAGTTTATGGGAGGGGAGCTCCTACAATGAGCAGTTCTTC | CASSLWEGSSYNEQFF
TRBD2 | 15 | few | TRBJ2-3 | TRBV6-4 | TGTGCCAGCAGTGACCGAGCGGGAGAGGGAAATACGCAGTATTTT | CASSDRAGEGNTQYF
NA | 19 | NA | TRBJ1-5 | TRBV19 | TGTGCCAGTAGTATCACGATATTCAGGGGCCGATATAGCAATCAGCCCCAGCATTTT | CASSITIFRGRYSNQPQHF
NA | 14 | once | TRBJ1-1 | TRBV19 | TGTGCCAGTATACCGACGGGGGGAAACACTGAAGCTTTCTTT | CASIPTGGNTEAFF
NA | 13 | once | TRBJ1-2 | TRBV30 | TGTGCCTGGAGTGTAGACAGGAGTTATGGCTACACCTTC | CAWSVDRSYGYTF
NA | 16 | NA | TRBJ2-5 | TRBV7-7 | TGTGCTAGCAGCTTAGGTACAGGGAGGGGACAAGAGACCCAGTACTTC | CASSLGTGRGQETQYF
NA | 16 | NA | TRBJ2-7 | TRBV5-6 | TGTGCCAGCAGCTTATTGGGAGAGCGCCGATCCTACGAGCAGTACTTC | CASSLLGERRSYEQYF
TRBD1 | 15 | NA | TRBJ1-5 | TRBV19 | TGTGCCAGTAGTAGAACAGGGGATAGCAATCAGCCCCAGCATTTT | CASSRTGDSNQPQHF
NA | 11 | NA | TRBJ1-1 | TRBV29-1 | TGCAGCGGCCTCTGGAGCACTGAAGCTTTCTTT | CSGLWSTEAFF
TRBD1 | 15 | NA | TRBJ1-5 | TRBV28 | TGTGCCAGCAGAAGACAGGGCAGAGGCAATCAGCCCCAGCATTTT | CASRRQGRGNQPQHF